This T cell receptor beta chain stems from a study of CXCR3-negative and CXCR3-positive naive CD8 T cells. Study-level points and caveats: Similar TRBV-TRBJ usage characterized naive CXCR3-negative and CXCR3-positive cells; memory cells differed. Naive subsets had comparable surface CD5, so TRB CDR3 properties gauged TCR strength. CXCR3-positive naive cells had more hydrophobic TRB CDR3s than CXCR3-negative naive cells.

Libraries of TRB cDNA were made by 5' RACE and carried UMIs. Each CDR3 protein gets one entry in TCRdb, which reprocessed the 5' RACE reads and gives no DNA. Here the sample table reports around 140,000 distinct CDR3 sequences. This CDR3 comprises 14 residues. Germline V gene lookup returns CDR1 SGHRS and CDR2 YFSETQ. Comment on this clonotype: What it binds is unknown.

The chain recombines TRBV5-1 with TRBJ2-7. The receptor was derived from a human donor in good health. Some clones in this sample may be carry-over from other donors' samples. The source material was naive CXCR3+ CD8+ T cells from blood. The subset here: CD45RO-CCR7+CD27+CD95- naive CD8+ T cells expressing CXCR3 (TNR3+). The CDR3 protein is CASTPTEATYEQYF.